This T cell receptor (beta chain) was recovered during a study of T cells in Graves' hyperthyroidism and ophthalmopathy. The TCR beta CDR3 regions underwent amplification using RNA transcripts as the source. Initially, a first-round RT-PCR of the TCR CDR3 employed the HTBI primer set. TCRdb re-called the multiplex PCR reads with MiXCR, one entry per CDR3 protein. The table shows around 720,000 distinct CDR3 sequences, with around 40% occurring only once. The V end was cut by 3 bases, the J end by 1 base, with 12 bases between. The CDR3 consists of 15 residues. The germline CDR1 and CDR2 sequences are LNHNV and YYDKDF (reference sequence).

Sequencing used blood. This sequence was found in a middle-aged woman with Graves' hyperthyroidism. The chain carries TRBV15 and TRBJ1-1; possibly TRBD1 for D (5 bases). DNA of the CDR3: TGTGCCACCAGCAGTGAAACAGGTCCGAACACTGAAGCTTTCTTT. The encoded protein is CATSSETGPNTEAFF.